This TCR beta chain was identified in a study of blood T cells in healthy people across ages. Together with a sample-barcoded 5' primer, a J-beta primer mix was included in a second PCR lasting about 7 to 11 cycles. TCRdb re-derived calls from the 5' RACE reads in MiXCR, one entry per CDR3 protein. The table has 800,000 or so distinct CDR3 sequences, 62% seen once; the top ten hold 25% to 35%. The CDR3 runs to 15 residues. With 3 bases removed from V and 7 bases from J, the gap between germline ends came to 16 bases. CDR1 and CDR2 (germline): MNHNS, SASEGT. The gene calls are TRBV6-1 and TRBJ2-1; maybe TRBD1 (6 bases). The origin of this receptor is a man between 25 and 39 years old in good health. Sequencing was carried out using blood. CDR3 nucleotides: TGTGCCAGCAGTGACTCCGCACAGGGTTGGAATGAGCAGTTCTTC. Protein: CASSDSAQGWNEQFF.